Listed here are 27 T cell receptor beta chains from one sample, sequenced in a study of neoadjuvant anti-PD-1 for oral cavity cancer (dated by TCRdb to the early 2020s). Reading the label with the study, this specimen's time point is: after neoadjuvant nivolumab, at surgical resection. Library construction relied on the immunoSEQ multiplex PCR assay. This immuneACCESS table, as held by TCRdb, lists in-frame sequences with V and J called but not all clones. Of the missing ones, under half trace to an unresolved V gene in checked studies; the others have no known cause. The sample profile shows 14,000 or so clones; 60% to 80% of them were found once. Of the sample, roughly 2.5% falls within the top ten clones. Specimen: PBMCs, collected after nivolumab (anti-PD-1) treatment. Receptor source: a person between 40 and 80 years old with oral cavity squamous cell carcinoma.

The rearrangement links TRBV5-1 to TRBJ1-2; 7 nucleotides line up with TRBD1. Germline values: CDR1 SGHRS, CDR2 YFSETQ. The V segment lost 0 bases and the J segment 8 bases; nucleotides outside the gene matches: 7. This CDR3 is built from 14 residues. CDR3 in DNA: TGCGCCAGCAGCTTGGGAGGGGGCTTCGGAGGCTACACCTTC. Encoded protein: CASSLGGGFGGYTF.

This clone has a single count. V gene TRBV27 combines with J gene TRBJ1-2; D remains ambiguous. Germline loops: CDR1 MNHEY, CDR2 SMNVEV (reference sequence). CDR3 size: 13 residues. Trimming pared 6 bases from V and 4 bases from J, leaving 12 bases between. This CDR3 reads CASSQFASYGYTF. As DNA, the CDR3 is TGTGCCAGCAGCCAGTTTGCAAGCTATGGCTACACCTTC.

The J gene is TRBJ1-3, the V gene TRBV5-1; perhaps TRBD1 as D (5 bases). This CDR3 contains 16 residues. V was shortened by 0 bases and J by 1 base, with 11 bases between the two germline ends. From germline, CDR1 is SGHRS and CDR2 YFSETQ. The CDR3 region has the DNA TGCGCCAGCAGCTTGGACACGGACACTTCTGGAAACACCATATATTTT. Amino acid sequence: CASSLDTDTSGNTIYF.

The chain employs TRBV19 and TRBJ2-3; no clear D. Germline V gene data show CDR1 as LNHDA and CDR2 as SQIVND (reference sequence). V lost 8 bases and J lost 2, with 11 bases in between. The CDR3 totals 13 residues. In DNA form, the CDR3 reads TGTGCCAGTTGCTGGTCTGCCACAGATACGCAGTATTTT. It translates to CASCWSATDTQYF.

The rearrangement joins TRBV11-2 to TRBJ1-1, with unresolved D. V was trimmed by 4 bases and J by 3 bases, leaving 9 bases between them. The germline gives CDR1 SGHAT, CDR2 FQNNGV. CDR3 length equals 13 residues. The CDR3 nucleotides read TGTGCCAGCAGCTCCTCGGGGTACACTGAAGCTTTCTTT. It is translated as CASSSSGYTEAFF.

In DNA form, the CDR3 reads TGTGCCAGTAGTCCCCCGGGACAGGGGGCCGCTTTCTTT. Translation: CASSPPGQGAAFF. V and J are TRBV19 and TRBJ1-1; 12 nucleotides line up with TRBD1. The V gene's germline CDR1 is LNHDA and CDR2 SQIVND (reference sequence). J lost 11 bases, V lost 5 bases, and 6 bases had no gene match. The CDR3 has 13 residues.

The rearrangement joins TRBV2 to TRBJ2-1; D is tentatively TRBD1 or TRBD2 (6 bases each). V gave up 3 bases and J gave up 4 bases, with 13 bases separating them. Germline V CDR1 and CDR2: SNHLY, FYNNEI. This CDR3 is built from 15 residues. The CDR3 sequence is CASSEEGGSYNEQFF. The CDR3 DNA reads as TGTGCCAGCAGTGAGGAGGGGGGCTCATACAATGAGCAGTTCTTC.

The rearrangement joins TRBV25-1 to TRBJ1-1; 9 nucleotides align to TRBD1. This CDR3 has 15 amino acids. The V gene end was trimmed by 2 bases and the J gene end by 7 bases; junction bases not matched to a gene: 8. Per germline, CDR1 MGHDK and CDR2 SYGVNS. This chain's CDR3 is CASSETGGGYVEAFF. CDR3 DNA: TGTGCCAGCAGTGAAACAGGGGGCGGATACGTTGAAGCTTTCTTT.

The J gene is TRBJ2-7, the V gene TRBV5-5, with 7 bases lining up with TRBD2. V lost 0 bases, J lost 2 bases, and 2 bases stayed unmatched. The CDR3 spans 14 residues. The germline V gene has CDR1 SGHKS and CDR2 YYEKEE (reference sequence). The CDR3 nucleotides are TGTGCCAGCAGCTTGGGCGGGGGAACCTACGAGCAGTACTTC. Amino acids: CASSLGGGTYEQYF.

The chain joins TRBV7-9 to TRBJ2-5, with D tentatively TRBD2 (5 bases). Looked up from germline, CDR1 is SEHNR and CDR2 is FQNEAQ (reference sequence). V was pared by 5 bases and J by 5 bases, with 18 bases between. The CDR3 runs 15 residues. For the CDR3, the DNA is TGTGCCAGCAGCCCCCTGGACCCCCCGGGGGAGACCCAGTACTTC. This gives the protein CASSPLDPPGETQYF.

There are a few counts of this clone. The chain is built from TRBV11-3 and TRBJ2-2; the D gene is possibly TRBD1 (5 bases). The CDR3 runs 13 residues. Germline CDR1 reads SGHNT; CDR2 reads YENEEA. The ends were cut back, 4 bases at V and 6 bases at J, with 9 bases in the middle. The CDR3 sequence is CASSSRDPGELFF. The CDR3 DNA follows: TGTGCCAGCAGCTCCAGGGATCCCGGGGAGCTGTTTTTT. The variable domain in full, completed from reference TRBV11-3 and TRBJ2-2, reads EAGVVQSPRYKIIEKKQPVAFWCNPISGHNTLYWYLQNLGQGPELLIRYENEEAVDDSQLPKDRFSAERLKGVDSTLKIQPAELGDSAVYLCASSSRDPGELFFGEGSRLTVL.

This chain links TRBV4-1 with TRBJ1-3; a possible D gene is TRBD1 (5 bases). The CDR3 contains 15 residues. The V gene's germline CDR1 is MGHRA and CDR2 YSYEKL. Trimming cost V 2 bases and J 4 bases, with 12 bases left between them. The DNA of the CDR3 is TGCGCCAGCAGCCAACAGGGTTTGTTAGGAAACACCATATATTTT. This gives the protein CASSQQGLLGNTIYF.

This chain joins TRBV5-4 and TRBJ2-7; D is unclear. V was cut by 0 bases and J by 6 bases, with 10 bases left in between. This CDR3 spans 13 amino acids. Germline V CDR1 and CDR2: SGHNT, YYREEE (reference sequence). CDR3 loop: CASSLASMREQYF. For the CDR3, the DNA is TGTGCCAGCAGCTTGGCCTCAATGCGCGAGCAGTACTTC.

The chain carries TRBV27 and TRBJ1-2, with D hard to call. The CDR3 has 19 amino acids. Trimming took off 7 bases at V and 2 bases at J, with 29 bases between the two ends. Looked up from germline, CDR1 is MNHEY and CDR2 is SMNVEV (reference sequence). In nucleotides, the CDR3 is TGTGCCAGCAAAGAGAAGGGTCGGAGCTTCTTAGTTTCGAACTATGGCTACACCTTC. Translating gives CASKEKGRSFLVSNYGYTF.

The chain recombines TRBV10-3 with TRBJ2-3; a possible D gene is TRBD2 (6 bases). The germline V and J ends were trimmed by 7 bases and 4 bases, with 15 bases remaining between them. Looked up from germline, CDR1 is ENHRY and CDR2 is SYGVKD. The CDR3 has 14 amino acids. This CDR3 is CAIKDGGEADTQYF. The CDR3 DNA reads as TGTGCCATCAAGGATGGCGGGGAGGCAGATACGCAGTATTTT.

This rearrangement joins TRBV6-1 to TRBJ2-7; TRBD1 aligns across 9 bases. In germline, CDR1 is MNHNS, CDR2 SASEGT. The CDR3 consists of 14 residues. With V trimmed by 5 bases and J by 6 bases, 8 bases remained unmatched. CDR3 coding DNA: TGTGCCAGCAGTTATACCGGGACAGGGAGCGAGCAGTACTTC. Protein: CASSYTGTGSEQYF.

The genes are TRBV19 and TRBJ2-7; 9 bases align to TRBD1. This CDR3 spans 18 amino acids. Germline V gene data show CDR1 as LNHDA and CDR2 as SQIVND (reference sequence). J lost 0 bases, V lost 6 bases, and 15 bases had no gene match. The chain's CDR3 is CASSRTGVVGGSSYEQYF. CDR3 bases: TGTGCCAGTAGCCGGACAGGGGTAGTGGGAGGGAGCTCCTACGAGCAGTACTTC. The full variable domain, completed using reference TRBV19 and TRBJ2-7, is DGGITQSPKYLFRKEGQNVTLSCEQNLNHDAMYWYRQDPGQGLRLIYYSQIVNDFQKGDIAEGYSVSREKKESFPLTVTSAQKNPTAFYLCASSRTGVVGGSSYEQYFGPGTRLTVT.

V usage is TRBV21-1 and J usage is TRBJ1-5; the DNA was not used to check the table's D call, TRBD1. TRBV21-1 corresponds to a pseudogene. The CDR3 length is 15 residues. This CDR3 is CASSKLGTGNQPQHF. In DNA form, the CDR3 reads TGTGCCAGCAGCAAACTCGGGACAGGCAATCAGCCCCAGCATTTT.

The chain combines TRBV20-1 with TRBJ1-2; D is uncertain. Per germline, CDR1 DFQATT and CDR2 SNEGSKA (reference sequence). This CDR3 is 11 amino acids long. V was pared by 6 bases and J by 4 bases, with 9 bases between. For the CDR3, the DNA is TGCAGTGCCATACATCGCTATGGCTACACCTTC. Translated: CSAIHRYGYTF.

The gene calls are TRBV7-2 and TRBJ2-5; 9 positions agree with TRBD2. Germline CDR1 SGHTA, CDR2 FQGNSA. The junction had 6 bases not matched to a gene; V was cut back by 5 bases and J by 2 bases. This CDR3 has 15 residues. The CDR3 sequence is CASSERAGGQETQYF. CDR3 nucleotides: TGTGCCAGCAGCGAAAGGGCGGGGGGGCAAGAGACCCAGTACTTC.

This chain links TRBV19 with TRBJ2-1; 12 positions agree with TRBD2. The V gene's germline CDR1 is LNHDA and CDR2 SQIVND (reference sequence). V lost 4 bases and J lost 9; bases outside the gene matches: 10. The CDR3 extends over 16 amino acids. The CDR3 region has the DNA TGTGCCAGTAGTACCACCGAGACTAGCGGGAGACGTGAGCAGTTCTTC. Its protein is CASSTTETSGRREQFF. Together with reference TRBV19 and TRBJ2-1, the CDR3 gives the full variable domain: DGGITQSPKYLFRKEGQNVTLSCEQNLNHDAMYWYRQDPGQGLRLIYYSQIVNDFQKGDIAEGYSVSREKKESFPLTVTSAQKNPTAFYLCASSTTETSGRREQFFGPGTRLTVL.

CDR3 amino acids: CASRIRPTGVGNSPLHF. CDR3 coding DNA: TGTGCCAGCAGGATTAGACCTACAGGGGTGGGGAATTCACCCCTCCACTTT. This chain joins TRBV5-6 and TRBJ1-6; 7 nucleotides line up with TRBD1. With V trimmed by 5 bases and J by 7 bases, 15 bases remained unmatched. The germline V gene has CDR1 SGHDT and CDR2 YYEEEE. This CDR3 has 17 residues.

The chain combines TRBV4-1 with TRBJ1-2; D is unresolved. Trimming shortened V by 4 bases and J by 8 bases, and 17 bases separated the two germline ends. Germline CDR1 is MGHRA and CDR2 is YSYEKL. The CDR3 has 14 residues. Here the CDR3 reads CASSRLLETWGYTF. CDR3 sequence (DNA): TGCGCCAGCAGCCGCCTCTTGGAAACTTGGGGCTACACCTTC.

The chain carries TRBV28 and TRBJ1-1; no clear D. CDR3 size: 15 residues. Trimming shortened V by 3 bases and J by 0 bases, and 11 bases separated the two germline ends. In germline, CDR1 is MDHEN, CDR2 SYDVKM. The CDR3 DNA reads TGTGCCAGCAGTTTCGAAGAGGGAATGAACACTGAAGCTTTCTTT. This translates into CASSFEEGMNTEAFF.

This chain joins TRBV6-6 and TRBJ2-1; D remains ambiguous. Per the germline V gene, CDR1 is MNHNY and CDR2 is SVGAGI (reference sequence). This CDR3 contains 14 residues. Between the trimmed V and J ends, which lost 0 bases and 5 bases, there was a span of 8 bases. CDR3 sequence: CASSYSVRNNEQFF. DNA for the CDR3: TGTGCCAGCAGTTACTCGGTAAGGAACAATGAGCAGTTCTTC.

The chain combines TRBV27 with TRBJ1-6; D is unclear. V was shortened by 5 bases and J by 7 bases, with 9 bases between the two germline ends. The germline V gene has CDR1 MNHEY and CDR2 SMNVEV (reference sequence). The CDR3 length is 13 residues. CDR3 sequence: CASSNNRNSPLHF. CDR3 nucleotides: TGTGCCAGCAGTAATAACAGAAATTCACCCCTCCACTTT.

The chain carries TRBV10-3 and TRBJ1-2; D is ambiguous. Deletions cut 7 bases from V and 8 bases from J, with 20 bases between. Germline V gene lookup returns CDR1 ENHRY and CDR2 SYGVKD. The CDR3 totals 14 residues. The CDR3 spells CAIISKPHNGGYTF. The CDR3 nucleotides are TGTGCCATCATATCAAAACCTCACAATGGGGGCTACACCTTC.